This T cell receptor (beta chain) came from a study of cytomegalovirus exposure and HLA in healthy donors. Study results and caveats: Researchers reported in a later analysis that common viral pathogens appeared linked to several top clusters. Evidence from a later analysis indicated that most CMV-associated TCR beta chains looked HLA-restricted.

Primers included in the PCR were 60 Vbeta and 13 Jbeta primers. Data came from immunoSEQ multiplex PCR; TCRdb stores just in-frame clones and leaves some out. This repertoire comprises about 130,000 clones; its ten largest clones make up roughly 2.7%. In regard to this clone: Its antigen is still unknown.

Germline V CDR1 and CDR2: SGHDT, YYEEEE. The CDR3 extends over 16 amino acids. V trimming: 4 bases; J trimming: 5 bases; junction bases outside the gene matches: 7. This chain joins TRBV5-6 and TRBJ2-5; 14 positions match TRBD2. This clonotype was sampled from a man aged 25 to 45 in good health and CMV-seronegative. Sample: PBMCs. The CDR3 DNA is TGTGCCAGCAGCGGGACTAGCGGGAGCCCCCGGGAGACCCAGTACTTC. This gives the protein CASSGTSGSPRETQYF.